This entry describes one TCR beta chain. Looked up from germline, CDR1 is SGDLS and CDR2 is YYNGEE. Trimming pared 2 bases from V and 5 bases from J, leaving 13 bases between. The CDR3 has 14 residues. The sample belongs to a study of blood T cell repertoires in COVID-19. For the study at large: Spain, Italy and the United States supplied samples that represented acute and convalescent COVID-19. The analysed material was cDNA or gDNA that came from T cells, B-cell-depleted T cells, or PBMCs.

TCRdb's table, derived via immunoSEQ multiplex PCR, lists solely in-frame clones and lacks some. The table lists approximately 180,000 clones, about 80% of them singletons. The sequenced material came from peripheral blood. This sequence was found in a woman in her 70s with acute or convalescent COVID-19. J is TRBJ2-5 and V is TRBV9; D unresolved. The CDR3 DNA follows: TGTGCCAGCAGCGTCGGGTCCCCTCAGGAGACCCAGTACTTC. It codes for CASSVGSPQETQYF.